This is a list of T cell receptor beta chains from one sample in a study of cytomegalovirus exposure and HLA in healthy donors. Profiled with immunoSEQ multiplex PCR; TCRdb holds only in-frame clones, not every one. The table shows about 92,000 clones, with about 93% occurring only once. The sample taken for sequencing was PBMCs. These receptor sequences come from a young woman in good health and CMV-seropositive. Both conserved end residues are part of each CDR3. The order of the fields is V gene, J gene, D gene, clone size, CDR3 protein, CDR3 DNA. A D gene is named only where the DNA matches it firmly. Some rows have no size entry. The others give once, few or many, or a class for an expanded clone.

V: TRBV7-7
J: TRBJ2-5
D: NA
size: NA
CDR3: CASSLARNPIDRLQETQYF
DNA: TGTGCCAGCAGCTTAGCCCGAAACCCAATCGACAGGCTACAAGAGACCCAGTACTTC

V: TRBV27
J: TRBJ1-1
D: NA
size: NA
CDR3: CASIPVWRGVGDTEAFF
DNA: TGTGCCAGCATTCCCGTCTGGCGGGGGGTAGGCGACACTGAAGCTTTCTTT

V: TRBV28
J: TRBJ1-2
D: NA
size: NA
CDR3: CASSFMEGGYTF
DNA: TGTGCCAGCAGTTTTATGGAGGGCGGCTACACCTTC

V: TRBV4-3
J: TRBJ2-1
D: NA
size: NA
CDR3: CASSQAGPSSYNEQFF
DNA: TGCGCCAGCAGCCAGGCAGGGCCGAGCTCCTACAATGAGCAGTTCTTC

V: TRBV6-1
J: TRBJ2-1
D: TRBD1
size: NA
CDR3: CAIGQANEQFF
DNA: TGTGCCATCGGACAGGCCAATGAGCAGTTCTTC

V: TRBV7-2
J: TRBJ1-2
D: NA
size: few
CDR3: CASTPDRTNYGYTF
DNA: TGTGCCAGCACACCCGACAGAACTAACTATGGCTACACCTTC

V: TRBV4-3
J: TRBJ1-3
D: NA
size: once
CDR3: CASSQAGFGNTIYF
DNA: TGCGCCAGCAGCCAAGCGGGTTTCGGAAACACCATATATTTT

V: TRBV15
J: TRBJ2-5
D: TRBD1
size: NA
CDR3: CATSRPYSGTGGGETQYF
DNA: TGTGCCACCAGCAGACCTTACTCCGGGACAGGGGGGGGTGAGACCCAGTACTTC

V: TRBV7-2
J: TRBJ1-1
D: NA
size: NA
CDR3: CASSLGYGTEAFF
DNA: TGTGCCAGCAGCTTAGGATACGGGACTGAAGCTTTCTTT

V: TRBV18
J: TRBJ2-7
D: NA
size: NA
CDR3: CASSPRPETGEQYF
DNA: TGTGCCAGCTCACCACGGCCGGAAACGGGCGAGCAGTACTTC

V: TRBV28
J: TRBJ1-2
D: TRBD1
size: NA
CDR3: CATGQDYGYTF
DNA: TGTGCCACCGGACAGGACTATGGCTACACCTTC

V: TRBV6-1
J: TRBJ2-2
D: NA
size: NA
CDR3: CAHSAGSKITGELFF
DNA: TGTGCTCACAGCGCAGGGTCCAAGATTACCGGGGAGCTGTTTTTT

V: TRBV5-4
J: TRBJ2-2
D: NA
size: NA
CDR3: CASRRDFMDTGELFF
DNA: TGTGCCAGCAGAAGGGACTTTATGGACACCGGGGAGCTGTTTTTT

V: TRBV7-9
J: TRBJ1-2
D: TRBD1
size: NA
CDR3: CASSLIGTGNGYTF
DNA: TGTGCCAGCAGCTTAATCGGGACAGGGAATGGCTACACCTTC

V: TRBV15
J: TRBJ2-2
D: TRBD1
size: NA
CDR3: CATRPDRVRAGELFF
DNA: TGTGCCACCAGGCCAGACAGGGTGAGGGCCGGGGAGCTGTTTTTT

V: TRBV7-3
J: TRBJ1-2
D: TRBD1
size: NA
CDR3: CASSFFRDSYGYTF
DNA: TGTGCCAGCAGCTTCTTCCGGGACAGCTATGGCTACACCTTC

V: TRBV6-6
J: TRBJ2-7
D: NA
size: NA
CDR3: CASSYRSGEQYF
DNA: TGTGCCAGCAGTTACAGGTCAGGTGAGCAGTACTTC

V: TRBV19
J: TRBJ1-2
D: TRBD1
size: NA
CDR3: CASSIIRDRGNYGYTF
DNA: TGTGCCAGTAGTATAATTCGAGACAGGGGCAACTATGGCTACACCTTC

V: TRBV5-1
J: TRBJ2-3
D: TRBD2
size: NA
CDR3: CASSLVTGTSGRGDTQYF
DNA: TGCGCCAGCAGCTTAGTTACCGGGACTAGCGGGAGAGGTGATACGCAGTATTTT

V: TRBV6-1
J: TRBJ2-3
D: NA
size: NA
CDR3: CASSVSFSGMADTQYF
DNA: TGTGCCAGCAGTGTATCCTTCTCCGGGATGGCAGATACGCAGTATTTT

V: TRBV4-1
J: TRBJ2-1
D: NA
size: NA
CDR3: CASSQVQGENEQFF
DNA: TGCGCCAGCAGCCAAGTCCAGGGTGAAAATGAGCAGTTCTTC